These 20 T cell receptor beta chains originate from one sample sequenced in a study of T cell responses to AZD1222 COVID-19 vaccine. Produced via immunoSEQ multiplex PCR; TCRdb's table is partial and in-frame only. In the table there are roughly 140,000 clones, 85% to 95% of which are singletons. Sequenced material: peripheral blood, taken on day 0 of AZD1222 vaccination. These receptors were taken from an adult in good health.

The chain combines TRBV29-1 with TRBJ1-5; D is uncertain. The V end was cut by 7 bases, the J end by 3 bases, with 13 bases between. The CDR3 spans 13 residues. Germline CDR1 SQVTM, CDR2 ANQGSEA. The DNA of the CDR3 is TGCAGCGCCAGTCCGGGCTACAATCAGCCCCAGCATTTT. Its protein is CSASPGYNQPQHF. Full variable domain (remainder filled in from reference TRBV29-1 and TRBJ1-5): SAVISQKPSRDICQRGTSLTIQCQVDSQVTMMFWYRQQPGQSLTLIATANQGSEATYESGFVIDKFPISRPNLTFSTLTVSNMSPEDSSIYLCSASPGYNQPQHFGDGTRLSIL.

The V and J genes are TRBV19 and TRBJ1-2; weak D call: TRBD1 (6 bases). CDR3 size: 16 residues. Trimming removed 5 bases from V and 0 bases from J, with 16 bases in between. CDR1 and CDR2 from the germline V gene are LNHDA and SQIVND (reference sequence). The DNA for the CDR3 is TGTGCCAGTAGTCCCCAACAGGGCCAAGCTAACTATGGCTACACCTTC. It is translated as CASSPQQGQANYGYTF.

The chain carries TRBV6-5 and TRBJ2-3; D is uncertain. Germline CDR1 is MNHEY and CDR2 is SVGAGI. Deletions cut 6 bases from V and 4 bases from J, with 5 bases between. This CDR3 is 11 amino acids long. CDR3 protein: CASRGADTQYF. In DNA form, the CDR3 reads TGTGCCAGCAGAGGAGCAGATACGCAGTATTTT.

This CDR3 is CASSLEAFGYGYTF. CDR3 coding DNA: TGCGCCAGCAGCTTGGAGGCCTTCGGCTATGGCTACACCTTC. The chain carries TRBV5-1 and TRBJ1-2, with D uncertain. CDR3 length: 14 residues. From germline, CDR1 is SGHRS and CDR2 YFSETQ. V lost 0 bases to trimming and J lost 4 bases, with 10 bases between them.

V usage is TRBV24-1 and J usage is TRBJ2-3; 7 positions match TRBD2. With V trimmed by 3 bases and J by 0 bases, 2 bases remained unmatched. CDR1 is KGHDR and CDR2 is SFDVKD in the germline V gene. The CDR3 sequence is 15 residues long. The CDR3: CATSDGGGSTDTQYF. As DNA, the CDR3 is TGTGCCACCAGTGATGGCGGGGGAAGCACAGATACGCAGTATTTT.

CDR3 sequence reads: CASSIRDLAGGDNEQFF. DNA of the CDR3: TGTGCCAGTAGTATAAGGGACCTAGCGGGGGGTGACAATGAGCAGTTCTTC. V and J are TRBV19 and TRBJ2-1; 11 bases line up with TRBD2. V shed 2 bases and J 5 bases; nucleotides not matched to a gene: 8. Germline V CDR1 and CDR2: LNHDA, SQIVND (reference sequence). The CDR3 has 17 residues.

A single count supports this clone. The chain uses TRBV5-4 and TRBJ1-2; the match to TRBD1 covers 12 bases. The length of the CDR3 is 14 residues. Germline CDR1 is SGHNT and CDR2 is YYREEE (reference sequence). Trimming at V came to 4 bases and at J to 7 bases, leaving 5 bases not matched to a gene. The CDR3 sequence is CASSEGQGAGGYTF. For the CDR3, the DNA is TGTGCCAGCAGCGAGGGACAGGGGGCAGGTGGCTACACCTTC.

V gene TRBV3-1 (or the pseudogene TRBV3-2) combines with J gene TRBJ1-1; D is unclear. Germline values: CDR1 LGHDT, CDR2 YNNKEL (reference sequence). CDR3 length: 13 amino acids. The V gene lost 1 base and the J gene lost 4 bases, with 7 bases spanning the gap. CDR3 residues: CASSQGRSTEAFF. As DNA, the CDR3 is TGTGCCAGCAGCCAAGGAAGGTCCACTGAAGCTTTCTTT.

This chain links TRBV2 with TRBJ1-2; D is unresolved. Germline lookup yields CDR1 SNHLY and CDR2 FYNNEI. The CDR3 covers 11 residues. Trimming removed 3 bases at V and 8 bases at J, with 7 bases between. In DNA form, the CDR3 reads TGTGCCAGCAGTGATGGGGTCGGCTACACCTTC. This sequence encodes CASSDGVGYTF.

This chain connects TRBV7-3 to TRBJ1-6; 11 positions match TRBD1. This CDR3 contains 17 residues. The germline CDR1 and CDR2 sequences are SGHTA and FQGTGA. The junction had 7 bases not matched to a gene; V was cut back by 0 bases and J by 9 bases. CDR3 loop: CASSLTGTGGSFSPLHF. The CDR3 DNA follows: TGTGCCAGCAGCTTAACAGGGACAGGGGGTTCGTTTTCACCCCTCCACTTT.

Worth noting for this clone: Mismatch with germline at one junction end may stem from a read error. The chain couples TRBV6-6 to TRBJ1-2; the match to TRBD1 covers 10 bases. This CDR3 is built from 12 residues. The germline gives CDR1 MNHNY, CDR2 SVGAGI (reference sequence). DNA for the CDR3: TGTGCCAGCAGGCCGGGGACAGGGGAAGGGTGGTTC. Translated: CASRPGTGEGWF.

V is TRBV18 and J is TRBJ1-1; a weak D match, TRBD1 (6 bases). The germline V and J ends were trimmed by 0 bases and 6 bases, with 20 bases remaining between them. Germline CDR1 is KGHSH and CDR2 is LQKENI. This CDR3 comprises 17 residues. The chain's CDR3 is CASSPPSGAGAYAEAFF. The DNA of the CDR3 is TGTGCCAGCTCACCACCGTCCGGTGCGGGGGCATATGCTGAAGCTTTCTTT.

The chain has TRBV10-3 and TRBJ1-2; possible D gene TRBD1, 5 bases. CDR3 length: 16 amino acids. V was shortened by 3 bases and J by 5 bases, with 19 bases between the two germline ends. Germline assignment: CDR1 ENHRY and CDR2 SYGVKD. The CDR3 nucleotides read TGTGCCATCAGTGACCCCACCCGACAGCCAGATTATGGCTACACCTTC. Amino acids: CAISDPTRQPDYGYTF.

The rearrangement uses TRBV6-5 and TRBJ2-3; 7 positions match TRBD1. V lost 6 bases, J lost 1 base, and 7 bases stayed unmatched. This CDR3 spans 15 amino acids. Germline V lookup: CDR1 MNHEY, CDR2 SVGAGI. DNA for the CDR3: TGTGCCAGCAGGAAACCGGGACAGCGCACAGATACGCAGTATTTT. It codes for CASRKPGQRTDTQYF.

This clone was seen just once. The chain uses TRBV19 and TRBJ1-2, with 7 bases aligning to TRBD1. The CDR3 is 14 amino acids. Losses at the gene ends were 5 bases for V and 6 bases for J; bases not matched to a gene: 9. Germline V CDR1 and CDR2: LNHDA, SQIVND (reference sequence). The CDR3 here is CASSLQTGLDGYTF. CDR3 nucleotides: TGTGCCAGTAGTCTACAGACAGGGTTGGATGGCTACACCTTC.

This clone was counted a single time. The rearrangement links TRBV2 to TRBJ1-5; D possibly corresponds to TRBD1 (5 bases). This CDR3 is built from 14 residues. In germline, CDR1 is SNHLY, CDR2 FYNNEI. Trimming shortened V by 6 bases and J by 2 bases, and 11 bases separated the two germline ends. CDR3 bases: TGTGCCAGCAGCCTGGGACCGCGCAATCAGCCCCAGCATTTT. Its protein is CASSLGPRNQPQHF.

This sequence joins TRBV5-6 and TRBJ1-4, with D possibly TRBD1 on 5 matching bases. The CDR3 has 17 residues. Germline CDR1 is SGHDT and CDR2 is YYEEEE. V was clipped by 3 bases and J by 0 bases, with 15 bases between them. In DNA, the CDR3 is TGTGCCAGCAGCTCCCTGACTAGGGGACCAACTAATGAAAAACTGTTTTTT. Protein sequence: CASSSLTRGPTNEKLFF.

This chain uses TRBV5-1 with TRBJ2-5; D gene ambiguous. The V gene's germline CDR1 is SGHRS and CDR2 YFSETQ. The V gene lost 0 bases and the J gene lost 0 bases, with 9 bases spanning the gap. The CDR3 sequence is 15 residues long. CDR3 in amino acids: CASSLGNPYQETQYF. The CDR3 DNA sequence: TGCGCCAGCAGCTTGGGCAACCCGTACCAAGAGACCCAGTACTTC.

This chain connects TRBV7-7 to TRBJ1-1; D is ambiguous. Trimming cost V 5 bases and J 1 base, with 8 bases left between them. The CDR3 is 13 amino acids. Germline assignment: CDR1 SSHAT and CDR2 FNYEAQ (reference sequence). The CDR3 DNA sequence: TGTGCCAGCAGCCCCAGTGGGAACACTGAAGCTTTCTTT. Protein sequence: CASSPSGNTEAFF.

The V call is TRBV6-5, the J call TRBJ1-5, with 8 bases matching TRBD1. The V gene end was trimmed by 6 bases and the J gene end by 13 bases; junction bases not matched to a gene: 5. This CDR3 has 11 residues. From germline, CDR1 is MNHEY and CDR2 SVGAGI. The CDR3 sequence: CASSQGQVQHF. The CDR3, as DNA: TGTGCCAGCAGCCAGGGACAGGTGCAGCATTTT.